This T cell receptor beta chain was retrieved from a study of OX40 agonist ivuxolimab in advanced cancers. This CDR3 has 14 residues. CDR1 SSHAT and CDR2 FNYEAQ come from the germline V gene (reference sequence). As to this clone: Sequence at one end of the junction differs from germline and may be a read error.

Assay: immunoSEQ multiplex PCR; the TCRdb copy retains only in-frame clones and omits some. The data show about 72,000 clones, with roughly nine tenths seen just once and 1.3% held by the top ten. This receptor was obtained from an adult with an advanced solid tumor such as melanoma, head and neck, liver or kidney cancer. The chain is built from TRBV7-7 and TRBJ2-7; 7 positions agree with TRBD2. Here the sequenced sample was CD4+ or CD8+ T cells sorted from blood, taken in a trial of the OX40 agonist ivuxolimab. This chain's CDR3 is CASSLEGEGHEQYF. Here the CDR3 DNA reads TGTGCTAGCAGCTTAGAAGGGGAGGGCCACGAGCAGTACTTC.